One T cell receptor (beta chain) is described in this entry. Random hexamers primed reverse transcription of about 0.45 to 1 ug RNA. The immunoSEQ assay covered 54 Vbeta and 13 Jbeta segments for CDR3. TCRdb redid the calling of the immunoSEQ multiplex PCR reads with MiXCR, one entry per CDR3 protein. The table shows approximately 200,000 distinct CDR3 sequences, with nearly 97% occurring only once. Negative isolation was used for CD8+ and CD4+ T cells, and FACS enrichment was applied to TEMRA cells. The sample comes from a study of CD8 T cells in Susac syndrome. This CDR3 comprises 13 residues. The germline gives CDR1 LNHDA, CDR2 SQIVND (reference sequence). V shed 6 bases and J shed 3 bases, with 11 bases lying between them.

This clonotype was sampled from a human donor with multiple sclerosis. Sequencing was carried out using CD4+ T cells from PBMCs. V and J are TRBV19 and TRBJ1-1; the D is unclear. CDR3 in amino acids: CASRPIGDTEAFF. As DNA, the CDR3 is TGTGCCAGTAGGCCGATCGGGGACACTGAAGCTTTCTTT. The full variable domain, its missing parts supplied by reference TRBV19 and TRBJ1-1, is DGGITQSPKYLFRKEGQNVTLSCEQNLNHDAMYWYRQDPGQGLRLIYYSQIVNDFQKGDIAEGYSVSREKKESFPLTVTSAQKNPTAFYLCASRPIGDTEAFFGQGTRLTVV.